The 10 T cell receptor beta chains presented below share a single source sample, sequenced in a study of spatial heterogeneity in lung cancer. TCRdb called the 5' RACE reads again in MiXCR, with one record for every CDR3 protein. This table holds 30,000 to 40,000 distinct CDR3 sequences, approximately 5.5% found once. The time point is: sample taken at primary tumor resection. The specimen was PBMCs, collected at surgery. The receptors here all came from a female donor with early-stage non-small cell lung cancer.

V usage is TRBV30 and J usage is TRBJ2-7; 11 bases are a match to TRBD1. The CDR3 is 13 residues long. Germline V gene lookup returns CDR1 GTSNPN and CDR2 SVGIG (reference sequence). Unmatched junction bases numbered 8, after V lost 6 bases and J lost 7 bases. CDR3: CACRTGGWGEQYF. In DNA form, the CDR3 reads TGTGCCTGTCGGACAGGGGGCTGGGGGGAGCAGTACTTC.

This chain connects TRBV19 to TRBJ1-5; possibly TRBD1 for D (5 bases). This CDR3 is 15 amino acids long. V lost 7 bases to trimming and J lost 1 base, with 14 bases between them. CDR1 LNHDA and CDR2 SQIVND come from the germline V gene (reference sequence). CDR3 amino acids: CASMRQGTSNQPQHF. CDR3 coding DNA: TGTGCCAGTATGAGGCAGGGAACAAGCAATCAGCCCCAGCATTTT.

The chain recombines TRBV15 with TRBJ2-1; 9 bases are shared with TRBD1. The CDR3 runs to 14 residues. Losses at the gene ends were 5 bases for V and 6 bases for J; bases not matched to a gene: 5. Germline V gives CDR1 LNHNV, CDR2 YYDKDF (reference sequence). In DNA form, the CDR3 reads TGTGCCACCAGCCGGGACAGGGTCCTCAATGAGCAGTTCTTC. Translating it yields CATSRDRVLNEQFF. The full variable domain, in which reference TRBV15 and TRBJ2-1 provide the parts outside the CDR3, is DAMVIQNPRYQVTQFGKPVTLSCSQTLNHNVMYWYQQKSSQAPKLLFHYYDKDFNNEADTPDNFQSRRPNTSFCFLDIRSPGLGDTAMYLCATSRDRVLNEQFFGPGTRLTVL.

The chain is built from TRBV19 and TRBJ2-5; D ambiguous. The germline CDR1 and CDR2 sequences are LNHDA and SQIVND (reference sequence). V was shortened by 10 bases and J by 0 bases, with 21 bases between the two germline ends. CDR3 size: 16 residues. The DNA of the CDR3 is TGTGCCAACCCACGGACGGAGCCAGATTACCAAGAGACCCAGTACTTC. Amino acid sequence: CANPRTEPDYQETQYF. Using reference TRBV19 and TRBJ2-5 for the parts outside the CDR3, the full variable domain is DGGITQSPKYLFRKEGQNVTLSCEQNLNHDAMYWYRQDPGQGLRLIYYSQIVNDFQKGDIAEGYSVSREKKESFPLTVTSAQKNPTAFYLCANPRTEPDYQETQYFGPGTRLLVL.

This clonotype was seen at least ten times. The CDR3 is CASSLSPWTVPRTEAFF. As DNA, the CDR3 is TGTGCCAGCAGCTTATCCCCTTGGACGGTTCCTCGTACTGAAGCTTTCTTT. This rearrangement joins TRBV7-2 to TRBJ1-1; D remains ambiguous. The ends were cut back, 2 bases at V and 5 bases at J, with 21 bases in the middle. CDR1 is SGHTA and CDR2 is FQGNSA in the germline V gene. The CDR3 runs 17 residues.

This clonotype showed up just a few times. The gene calls are TRBV20-1 and TRBJ1-6; D possibly corresponds to TRBD1 (6 bases). Germline CDR1 reads DFQATT; CDR2 reads SNEGSKA (reference sequence). The CDR3 has 14 residues. Trimming removed 6 bases at V and 6 bases at J, with 15 bases between. The CDR3 protein is CSAPTQGINSPLHF. DNA for the CDR3: TGCAGTGCACCCACGCAGGGGATTAATTCACCCCTCCACTTT.

The sample holds many counts of this clonotype. This chain uses TRBV27 with TRBJ2-1; D unclear. CDR3 size: 13 residues. V lost 7 bases, J lost 4 bases, and 11 bases lay in between. The V gene's germline CDR1 is MNHEY and CDR2 SMNVEV (reference sequence). Here the CDR3 DNA reads TGTGCCAGCAAGCAGACTCTTTACAATGAGCAGTTCTTC. The encoded protein is CASKQTLYNEQFF.

This clonotype appeared a few times. The chain combines TRBV2 with TRBJ1-1, with 8 bases aligning to TRBD1. Per the germline V gene, CDR1 is SNHLY and CDR2 is FYNNEI. V lost 8 bases, J lost 5 bases, and 7 bases stayed unmatched. This CDR3 comprises 13 residues. CDR3 sequence: CASGQDRETEAFF. The CDR3 nucleotides are TGTGCCAGCGGACAGGACAGGGAGACTGAAGCTTTCTTT.

V is TRBV12-3 or TRBV12-4 and J is TRBJ1-1; D might be TRBD1 (5 bases). V lost 6 bases, J lost 4 bases, and 12 bases lay in between. The CDR3 loop spans 13 amino acids. The CDR3 region has the DNA TGTGCCAGCAGAAAGGGACTGGGCACTGAAGCTTTCTTT. Its protein product is CASRKGLGTEAFF.

The sample holds many counts of this clonotype. The genes are TRBV10-3 and TRBJ2-7, with 8 bases matching TRBD1. Germline V gene data show CDR1 as ENHRY and CDR2 as SYGVKD. CDR3 length equals 15 residues. V dropped 6 bases and J dropped 0; count of bases not matched to a gene: 7. CDR3 protein: CAISSGGWGSYEQYF. DNA for the CDR3: TGTGCCATCAGCTCAGGGGGCTGGGGCTCCTACGAGCAGTACTTC.